This T cell receptor (beta chain) was sequenced for a study of blood T cell repertoires in COVID-19. The protocol was immunoSEQ multiplex PCR, while the TCRdb copy is restricted to in-frame clones and leaves out a portion. Of about 110,000 clones in the sample, 60% to 80% were seen once. The source of this sequence is a woman older than 75 with active or convalescent COVID-19. The specimen was peripheral blood.

The chain's CDR3 is CASSYDSSVDTQYF. The CDR3 DNA follows: TGCGCCAGCAGCTATGACTCTTCCGTAGATACGCAGTATTTT. V is TRBV5-1 and J is TRBJ2-3, with unresolved D. CDR1 and CDR2 from the germline V gene are SGHRS and YFSETQ. CDR3 length equals 14 residues. With 3 bases removed from V and 5 bases from J, the gap between germline ends came to 13 bases.